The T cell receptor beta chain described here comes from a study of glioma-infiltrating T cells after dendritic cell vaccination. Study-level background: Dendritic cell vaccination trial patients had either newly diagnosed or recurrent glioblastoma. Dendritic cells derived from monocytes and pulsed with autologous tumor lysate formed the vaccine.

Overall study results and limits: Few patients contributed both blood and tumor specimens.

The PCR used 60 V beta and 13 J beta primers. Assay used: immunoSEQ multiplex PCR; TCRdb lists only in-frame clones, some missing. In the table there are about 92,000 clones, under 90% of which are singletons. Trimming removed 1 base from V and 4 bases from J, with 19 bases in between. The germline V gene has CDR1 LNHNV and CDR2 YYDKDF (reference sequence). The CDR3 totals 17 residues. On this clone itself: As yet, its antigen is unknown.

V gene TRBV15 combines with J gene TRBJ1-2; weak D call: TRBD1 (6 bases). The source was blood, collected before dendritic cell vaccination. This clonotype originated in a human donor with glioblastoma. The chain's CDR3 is CATSRGNQQGSVYGYTF. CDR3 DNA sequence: TGTGCCACCAGCAGAGGCAATCAACAGGGCTCCGTCTATGGCTACACCTTC.